This T cell receptor beta chain was profiled in a study of molecular identifiers for immune sequencing clone quantification (dated by TCRdb to 2017 to 2018). In the study overall: In a replicate experiment, RNA from roughly 21,000 or 96,000 naive CD8 T cells was split into five aliquots, four of which were sequenced. This methods study benchmarked molecular-identifier clustering-based TCR repertoire sequencing (MIDCIRS) and TCR RNA copy counting, using CD8 T cells to do so. On the study overall, not on this receptor specifically: Without barcode sub-clustering, chimeric consensus sequences inflated TCR diversity; chimeras reached as high as 47%. Naive libraries contained spiked-in Jurkat TCR RNA (approximately 10 copies' worth), which is not part of the donor repertoire. Spiked-in Jurkat TCR RNA equal to a single cell's worth was reported to be detectable even within 1,200,000 naive CD8 T cells. Modeling indicated about 3 TCR RNA copies recovered per cell, compared with around 10 by digital PCR, which implies a capture efficiency of about 27%. The sizes of highly expanded clones could end up underestimated when identical TCR molecules share a barcode. In CMV-specific effector cells, clones with more than 20 RNA copies contained over 99% of molecules, whereas in naive cells such clones contained under 1% of molecules.

Trimming costs V 4 bases and J 4 bases, and their ends lie 15 bases apart. The germline V gene (reference sequence) yields DFQATT for CDR1 and SNEGSKA for CDR2. The CDR3 measures 14 amino acids from cysteine to phenylalanine. Left in the record is the CDR3 DNA by itself, 42 bases read in frame from the first base. Naive CD8 T cell libraries were made from approximately 22,000 to 940,000 sorted cells using 10%, 30% or 50% of purified RNA. Naive CD8 T cells, defined as CD8+CD4-CCR7+CD45RA+, were FACS-sorted into RLT Plus buffer on a BD FACSAria II. Detection sensitivity was tested by spiking Jurkat RNA equal to some 11 TCR copies' worth into samples containing about 18,000-1,000,000 naive CD8 T cells. Enrichment of CD8 T cells was performed with RosetteSep CD8+ T Cell Enrichment Cocktail and Ficoll-Paque, after which ACK red cell lysis was carried out. This clonotype was observed at least ten times. What this receptor recognizes is not known. No much larger clonotype is one base removed from it; base qualities were not supplied.

Libraries were prepared through PCR. Data came from a NextSeq 500. Preparation of bulk TCR libraries followed a previously described approach, with the TCR primers listed in Table S5. Total RNA was purified with the Qiagen AllPrep DNA/RNA kit. Before analysis, reads from multiple sequencing runs of one library were combined. The paper's data handling went like this. Reads were retained only if the reads had an exact TCR constant sequence, and the retained reads were trimmed to 150 nt and grouped according to their 12-nt molecular barcodes. Reads inside each barcode group were sub-clustered using a 15% Levenshtein threshold, and a quality-weighted consensus sequence was constructed for each RNA molecule. Non-functional sequences were discarded, and so were lower-count sequences lying one edit away from another sequence. Based on a fit of two negative binomial distributions, barcode sub-clusters having less than 20% of the maximum read count were discarded. TCRdb reprocessing: public reads trimmed at Q25 with fastp, clones called with MiXCR, in-frame beta chains kept. Duplicate CDR3 protein sequences are folded into a single record with the most common DNA and genes. These V and J calls are TCRdb output, not the study's own analysis. The sample profile shows about 500,000 distinct CDR3 sequences; about 25% of them were found once. The top ten clones comprise just over 0.75% of the sample.

The receptor's source is a human donor in good health. Some libraries in this study had Jurkat cell RNA spiked in. Material for sequencing was naive CD8+ T cells from blood, with Jurkat cell RNA spiked in. What the cell subset or site label conveys for this sample: FACS-sorted CD8+CD4-CCR7+CD45RA+ naive T cells. Rearrangement joined TRBV20-1 to TRBJ2-3, with a tentative D gene TRBD2 over 7 matching bases. The CDR3 protein is CSAKGGEYADTQYF. The DNA sequence is TGCAGTGCTAAGGGGGGGGAGTACGCAGATACGCAGTATTTT.